This T cell receptor beta chain emerged from a study of blood T cell repertoires in COVID-19. Across the study: Samples taken during acute and convalescent COVID-19 were collected in the United States, Italy and Spain.

Per germline, CDR1 GTSNPN and CDR2 SVGIG (reference sequence). V lost 1 base to trimming and J lost 1 base, with 7 bases between them. The CDR3 runs 14 residues. The method was immunoSEQ multiplex PCR; TCRdb's version includes in-frame clones alone and lacks a portion of them. The sample includes roughly 250,000 clones, 87% of them seen just once. The sequencing input was peripheral blood. The TCR originated in a man aged 55 to 70 who had recovered from COVID-19. The chain joins TRBV30 to TRBJ1-4; perhaps TRBD1 as D (6 bases). The CDR3 DNA is TGTGCCTGGAGTGGGGGGCGAACTAATGAAAAACTGTTTTTT. This gives the protein CAWSGGRTNEKLFF.